Listed below are T cell receptor beta chains from one sample, sequenced in a study of OX40 agonist ivuxolimab in advanced cancers. Assay used: immunoSEQ multiplex PCR; TCRdb lists only in-frame clones, some missing. The sample includes tens of thousands of clones, 75% to 90% of them seen just once. Sequencing used CD4+ or CD8+ T cells sorted from blood, obtained in a trial of the OX40 agonist ivuxolimab. The receptors were gathered from an adult with an advanced solid tumor such as melanoma, head and neck, liver or kidney cancer. Each CDR3 is given with its conserved first and last residue. The D gene is left open where the match is weak. The size field is filled for only some rows; it gives once, few, many or a size class.

j_call | clone_size | v_call | d_call | cdr3_aa | cdr3_nt
TRBJ1-5 | NA | TRBV19 | TRBD1 | CASSLSQGAGQPQHF | TGTGCCAGTAGCCTGAGTCAGGGGGCCGGTCAGCCCCAGCATTTT
TRBJ2-3 | NA | TRBV9 | NA | CASSVGAGTDTQYF | TGTGCCAGCAGCGTAGGAGCTGGTACAGATACGCAGTATTTT
TRBJ1-6 | NA | TRBV5-6 | TRBD1 | CASSRGGIDSPLHF | TGTGCCAGCAGCCGAGGGGGCATAGATTCACCCCTCCACTTT
TRBJ1-2 | NA | TRBV7-3 | TRBD1 | CASSEDRAGGYTF | TGTGCCAGCAGCGAGGACAGGGCGGGTGGCTACACCTTC
TRBJ1-2 | NA | TRBV27 | NA | CASSVQGLNGYTF | TGTGCCAGCAGCGTTCAGGGGTTGAATGGCTACACCTTC
TRBJ2-7 | few | TRBV7-8 | TRBD2 | CASSPGGGTYEQYF | TGTGCCAGCAGCCCGGGAGGGGGTACCTACGAGCAGTACTTC
TRBJ1-1 | NA | TRBV7-9 | NA | CASSLSYRNTEAFF | TGTGCCAGCAGCTTGTCTTACCGGAACACTGAAGCTTTCTTT
TRBJ1-2 | NA | TRBV27 | TRBD1 | CASSLLGQAHGYTF | TGTGCCAGCAGTTTATTGGGACAGGCCCATGGCTACACCTTC
TRBJ1-2 | NA | TRBV4-2 | TRBD1 | CASSQGTGGNYGYTF | TGTGCCAGCAGCCAAGGGACAGGAGGTAACTATGGCTACACCTTC
TRBJ2-3 | NA | TRBV7-3 | NA | CASSLAASTDTQYF | TGTGCCAGCAGCTTAGCGGCTAGCACAGATACGCAGTATTTT
TRBJ2-7 | NA | TRBV6-5 | TRBD2 | CASTLGGVFTHEQYF | TGTGCCAGCACTCTTGGGGGGGTATTCACCCACGAGCAGTACTTC
TRBJ1-6 | NA | TRBV7-9 | NA | CASSPPGSYNSPLHF | TGTGCCAGCAGCCCTCCAGGCTCCTATAATTCACCCCTCCACTTT
TRBJ2-7 | NA | TRBV7-8 | NA | CASRQARDTSYEQYF | TGTGCCAGCAGACAAGCCCGGGACACCTCCTACGAGCAGTACTTC
TRBJ2-5 | NA | TRBV7-9 | NA | CASSLNPQETQYF | TGTGCCAGCAGCTTAAACCCCCAAGAGACCCAGTACTTC
TRBJ1-2 | NA | TRBV5-4 | TRBD1 | CASSWGLDRPNYGYTF | TGTGCCAGCAGCTGGGGATTGGACAGGCCAAACTATGGCTACACCTTC
TRBJ1-2 | few | TRBV30 | NA | CAWNRLYGYTF | TGTGCCTGGAACAGGCTTTATGGCTACACCTTC
TRBJ2-1 | NA | TRBV15 | NA | CATSRRVGSGNEQFF | TGTGCCACCAGCCGAAGGGTCGGGAGTGGAAATGAGCAGTTCTTC
TRBJ1-1 | NA | TRBV19 | NA | CASRRGYDTEAFF | TGTGCCAGTAGGAGGGGGTATGACACTGAAGCTTTCTTT
TRBJ2-3 | NA | TRBV5-4 | NA | CASSQDWGGAGTDTQYF | TGCGCCAGCAGCCAAGATTGGGGCGGGGCCGGCACAGATACGCAGTATTTT
TRBJ2-7 | NA | TRBV2 | TRBD1 | CASSGTGSEQYF | TGTGCCAGCAGCGGGACAGGGAGCGAGCAGTACTTC
TRBJ2-2 | NA | TRBV30 | NA | CAWSVGVRPSNTGELFF | TGTGCCTGGAGTGTAGGGGTAAGGCCCTCGAACACCGGGGAGCTGTTTTTT
TRBJ1-1 | few | TRBV2 | NA | CASSERTAEAFF | TGTGCCAGCAGTGAAAGGACAGCTGAAGCTTTCTTT
TRBJ2-5 | NA | TRBV6-6 | NA | CASSRRGQETQYF | TGTGCCAGCAGTCGCCGGGGGCAAGAGACCCAGTACTTC
TRBJ2-3 | NA | TRBV9 | TRBD2 | CASSKSPSGREAGPDTQYF | TGTGCCAGCAGCAAAAGCCCTAGCGGGAGGGAGGCGGGGCCAGATACGCAGTATTTT
TRBJ1-2 | NA | TRBV27 | NA | CASVLLYGYTF | TGTGCCAGCGTTCTTTTGTATGGCTACACCTTC
TRBJ1-4 | NA | TRBV11-2 | NA | CASSLNGYEKLFF | TGTGCCAGCAGCCTGAATGGGTATGAAAAACTGTTTTTT
TRBJ2-1 | NA | TRBV10-3 | NA | CAISESGPVRGDEQFF | TGTGCCATCAGTGAGTCGGGCCCCGTGCGAGGGGATGAGCAGTTCTTC
TRBJ1-5 | NA | TRBV6-6 | NA | CASSYSGGGQPQHF | TGTGCCAGCAGTTATTCAGGAGGCGGTCAGCCCCAGCATTTT